This record concerns one T cell receptor beta chain sequence. Sequenced by immunoSEQ multiplex PCR; TCRdb stores in-frame clones only, minus some. The table shows 150,000 or so clones, with roughly 83% occurring only once. The CDR3 covers 14 residues. The germline CDR1 and CDR2 sequences are SGDLS and YYNGEE. Between the trimmed V and J ends, which lost 4 bases and 2 bases, there was a span of 12 bases. The source of the sample is a study of cytotoxic CD8 clonotypes in ibrutinib-treated CLL. Study-level information: Responses comprised 24 partial and 2 complete; at median about 71 months, about 15 remained remitted and some 12 progressed.

The source of this sequence is a human donor with chronic lymphocytic leukemia. V usage is TRBV9 and J usage is TRBJ1-1, with D uncertain. The sequenced sample was PBMCs, obtained after 12 months of ibrutinib treatment. This CDR3 is CASSSGQSNTEAFF. CDR3 nucleotides: TGTGCCAGCAGCTCTGGGCAGTCTAACACTGAAGCTTTCTTT.